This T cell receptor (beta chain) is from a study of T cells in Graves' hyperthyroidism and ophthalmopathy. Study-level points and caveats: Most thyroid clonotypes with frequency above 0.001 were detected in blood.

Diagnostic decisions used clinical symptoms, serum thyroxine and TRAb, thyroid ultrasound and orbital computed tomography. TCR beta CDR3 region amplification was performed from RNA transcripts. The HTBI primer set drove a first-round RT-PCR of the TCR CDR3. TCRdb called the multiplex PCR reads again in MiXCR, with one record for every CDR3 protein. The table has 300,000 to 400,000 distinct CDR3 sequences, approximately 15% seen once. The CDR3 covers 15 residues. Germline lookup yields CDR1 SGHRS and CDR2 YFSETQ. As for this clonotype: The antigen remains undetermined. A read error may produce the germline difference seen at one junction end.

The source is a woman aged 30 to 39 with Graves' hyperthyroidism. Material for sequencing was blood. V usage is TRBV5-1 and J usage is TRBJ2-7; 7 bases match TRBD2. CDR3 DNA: TGCGCCAGCCGCTTAGGCCTAGCGGACTCCTACGAGCAGTACTTC. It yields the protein CASRLGLADSYEQYF.